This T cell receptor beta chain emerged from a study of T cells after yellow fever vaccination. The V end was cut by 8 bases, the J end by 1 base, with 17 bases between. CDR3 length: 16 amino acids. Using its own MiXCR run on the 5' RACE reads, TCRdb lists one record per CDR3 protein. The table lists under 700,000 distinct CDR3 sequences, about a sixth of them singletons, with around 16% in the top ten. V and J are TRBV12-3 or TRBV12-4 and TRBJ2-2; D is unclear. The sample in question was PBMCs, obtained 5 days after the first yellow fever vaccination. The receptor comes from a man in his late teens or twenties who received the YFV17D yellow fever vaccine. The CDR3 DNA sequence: TGTGCCAGCCGTCCCACAATGTTCATGAACACCGGGGAGCTGTTTTTT. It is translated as CASRPTMFMNTGELFF.